The 9 T cell receptor beta chains presented below share a single source sample, sequenced in a study of cytomegalovirus exposure and HLA in healthy donors. PCR involved 60 Vbeta and 13 Jbeta primers. Profiling relied on immunoSEQ multiplex PCR, and the TCRdb table lists in-frame clones only, not all of them. The sample has roughly 140,000 clones, about four fifths seen once; the top ten hold 2.2%. Input material: PBMCs. The receptor set was obtained from a man aged 30 to 39 in good health and CMV-seronegative.

This sequence joins TRBV5-1 and TRBJ2-1; D is unclear. With 3 bases removed from V and 8 bases from J, the gap between germline ends came to 9 bases. The CDR3 length is 12 residues. CDR1 SGHRS and CDR2 YFSETQ come from the germline V gene. DNA for the CDR3: TGCGCCAGCAGCTCCCTTAGTGATGAGCAGTTCTTC. It translates to CASSSLSDEQFF.

The V and J genes are TRBV5-1 and TRBJ2-1, with D possibly matching TRBD2 (6 bases). V lost 0 bases and J lost 0, with 19 bases in between. Germline V gene lookup returns CDR1 SGHRS and CDR2 YFSETQ. This CDR3 has 19 amino acids. The CDR3 DNA sequence: TGCGCCAGCAGCTTGGCGATGGGGAATTACGGGAGCTCCTACAATGAGCAGTTCTTC. It yields the protein CASSLAMGNYGSSYNEQFF.

The rearrangement joins TRBV6-6 to TRBJ2-5; TRBD1 agrees at 10 bases. V was pared by 5 bases and J by 3 bases, with 6 bases of the junction left unmatched. Germline V gene data show CDR1 as MNHNY and CDR2 as SVGAGI (reference sequence). The CDR3 totals 15 residues. CDR3 in DNA: TGTGCCAGCAGTCCCCGGGACAGGGGAAAAGAGACCCAGTACTTC. Its translation: CASSPRDRGKETQYF.

J is TRBJ2-5 and V is TRBV5-6, with a weak D call TRBD2 (7 bases). Germline V CDR1 and CDR2: SGHDT, YYEEEE. V dropped 2 bases and J dropped 4 bases, with 9 bases sitting between them. The CDR3 runs 13 residues. CDR3 sequence: CASSLGGGETQYF. In DNA form, the CDR3 reads TGTGCCAGCAGCTTAGGGGGGGGAGAGACCCAGTACTTC.

This clone was detected only a few times. The chain uses TRBV6-6 and TRBJ2-7; maybe TRBD1 (6 bases). The germline V gene encodes CDR1 MNHNY and CDR2 SVGAGI (reference sequence). Trimming pared 0 bases from V and 2 bases from J, leaving 11 bases between. The CDR3 totals 15 residues. The DNA of the CDR3 is TGTGCCAGCAGTTACTCTCGGGACACCCCCTACGAGCAGTACTTC. Translated: CASSYSRDTPYEQYF.

This clone has more than one count but fewer than ten. The chain is built from TRBV5-6 and TRBJ2-7; D might be TRBD1 (6 bases). The CDR3 is 15 amino acids. Between the trimmed V and J ends, which lost 2 bases and 2 bases, there was a span of 14 bases. Germline V gene lookup returns CDR1 SGHDT and CDR2 YYEEEE. The CDR3 nucleotides read TGTGCCAGCAGCTTTAGGGGGACCAAGCCCTACGAGCAGTACTTC. Amino acid sequence: CASSFRGTKPYEQYF.

This clone was observed a few times. The rearrangement joins TRBV7-2 to TRBJ2-1, with 7 bases fitting TRBD2. The CDR3 length is 15 residues. CDR1 and CDR2 from the germline V gene are SGHTA and FQGNSA. V shed 1 base, J shed 7 bases, and the junction held 7 bases outside the gene matches. The CDR3 DNA reads as TGTGCCAGCAGCTTAGGTGGGCAGGGAGGGAATGAGCAGTTCTTC. Its translation is CASSLGGQGGNEQFF.

The chain has TRBV10-3 and TRBJ2-7, with D uncertain. V was shortened by 8 bases and J by 4 bases, with 12 bases between the two germline ends. The CDR3 length is 12 residues. Germline CDR1 and CDR2: ENHRY and SYGVKD. CDR3 protein: CAIAARRYEQYF. The DNA of the CDR3 is TGTGCCATCGCGGCGAGGAGATACGAGCAGTACTTC.

The chain combines TRBV6-6 with TRBJ2-1; weak D call: TRBD1 (5 bases). Germline CDR1 MNHNY, CDR2 SVGAGI (reference sequence). Trimming pared 4 bases from V and 5 bases from J, leaving 12 bases between. The CDR3 has 14 amino acids. Here the CDR3 DNA reads TGTGCCAGCAGTTTGATGGACATCAACAATGAGCAGTTCTTC. It specifies CASSLMDINNEQFF.